This T cell receptor beta chain originates from a study of T cells in Graves' hyperthyroidism and ophthalmopathy (dated by TCRdb to about 2019). As for the study more broadly: Peripheral blood samples were taken at the time of initial diagnosis, prior to any treatment. An independent validation cohort of around 19 hyperthyroidism patients and 17 patients who later progressed to ophthalmopathy tested prospective prediction of ophthalmopathy. After blood sampling, hyperthyroidism patients were treated with methimazole at a starting dose of 30 mg daily, and ophthalmopathy patients were treated with high-dose intravenous methylprednisolone. The study also compared thyroid tissue and blood T-cell repertoires from roughly 6 Graves' hyperthyroidism patients. A discovery cohort of around 98 patients, roughly 45 with Graves' ophthalmopathy and 55 to 60 with stable Graves' hyperthyroidism, was used to find distinguishing TCR V-J signatures. TCR Vbeta CDR3 sequencing of 120 to 150 peripheral blood samples (about 45 ophthalmopathy, about 80 hyperthyroidism and roughly 17 progressor patients) is reported in the paper. The 95 to 100 discovery patients were divided at random into training and test sets in a 7:3 ratio.

The CDR3 numbers 10 residues from cysteine through phenylalanine. CDR3 DNA only is kept here, 30 bases in frame from base 1. Reading the germline V gene (reference sequence) gives CDR1 PRHDT and CDR2 FYEKMQ. V gives up 2 bases and J gives up 12 bases, and the segment between their germline ends measures 8 bases. Overall study results and their limits: In validation, progression to ophthalmopathy was predicted by the model with around 71% sensitivity and just over 72% specificity, a median of approximately 6.5 months before onset. Most expanded thyroid clonotypes (frequency above 0.001) were also detected in blood, suggesting blood repertoires may reflect thyroid immune responses. Sample size was not statistically predetermined, and investigators were not blinded to group allocation. A 13 V-J signature model separated ophthalmopathy from stable hyperthyroidism, with approximately 86% sensitivity and 81.08% specificity in cross-validation and 80%/75% in testing.

A patient counted as having stable Graves' hyperthyroidism if no progression to ophthalmopathy occurred over 18 months of follow-up. Hyperthyroidism patients were newly diagnosed, with disease duration under 2 months, and aged 18 to 65 years. Any patient with an uncontrolled infection, another autoimmune disease, pregnancy or lactation was excluded. Diagnoses were based on clinical symptoms, serum thyroxine and TRAb, thyroid ultrasound and orbital computed tomography. PBMCs were isolated from about 9 ml of fresh peripheral blood by Ficoll-Paque density gradient centrifugation. Trizol reagent was used to extract total RNA, and RNA quality was then checked on an Agilent 2100 Bioanalyzer. The TCR beta CDR3 regions were amplified from RNA transcripts. A first-round RT-PCR of the TCR CDR3 used the HTBI primer set with the Qiagen OneStep RT-PCR kit. A second multiplex PCR round built the libraries, followed by size selection and purification. Paired-end sequencing of the libraries was performed with 100 bp reads on an Illumina HiSeq2000. As for how the authors treated the data: SOAPnuke was used to process the raw data, throwing out any read that contained adapters or uncalled bases, had a mean Phred below 15, or lacked an exact constant-primer or identifier match. COPE v1.2.5 was used to merge high-quality paired reads, and clonotypes were defined as unique nucleotide sequences. Clonotypes were aligned to IMGT TRBV, TRBD and TRBJ reference segments using MiTCR v1.1. Analysis was restricted to V-J combinations with a frequency above 0.0001, which covered just over 98% of repertoires. A TCS score was defined as the ratio of F50 (clonal expansion) to E x V (chaos), with BLOSUM62-based TCRdist applied between CDR3 peptides within each V-J. Welch's t-statistics and random forest reduced roughly 540 V-J features to roughly 13, which were used in a naive Bayes classifier (R e1071). Thyroid-blood repertoire similarity was quantified with the Morisita-Horn index. The raw public data were reprocessed by TCRdb itself: fastp quality trimming at Q25, MiXCR clonotype calling, in-frame beta chains only. Rows are combined by CDR3 protein, so each entry shows the most common genes and DNA. These V and J calls are TCRdb output, not the study's own analysis. This sample comprises 750,000 to 900,000 distinct CDR3 sequences, approximately 40% of them detected only once. The ten most abundant clones make up over 8% of the sample.

A few counts support this clonotype. Its cognate antigen has yet to be identified. Base qualities are not recorded, but no much larger clone differs from it by a single base. Recombination linked TRBV13 to TRBJ2-7; the D region possibly corresponds to TRBD2 (6 bases align). The sequence came from a man aged 18 to 29 with Graves' hyperthyroidism. The specimen was blood. The bases are TGTGCCAGCAGCTTATCGGGAGTGTACTTC. The translation is CASSLSGVYF.